This TCR beta chain derives from a study of cytomegalovirus exposure and HLA in healthy donors (dated by TCRdb to the late 2010s). Notes on the research overall: According to an earlier analysis of around 600 of the donors, about 180 million T cells yielded roughly 100 million unique TCR beta sequences and 250 to 350 Gb of sequence data. Roughly 300 gigabases of sequencing data and approximately 93 million unique TCR sequences were included in an early release covering roughly 700 HLA-typed donors. Of the roughly 400 genotyped donors, 65% to 90% fell in the genetic ancestry cluster associated with self-reported Caucasian donors. The aim of the study was to test whether cataloging public T cell receptors could identify signatures of past pathogen exposure. The T cell repertoires of 666 subjects were profiled by immunosequencing and related to cytomegalovirus serostatus. In addition to the first cohort of 500 to 850 subjects, a separate validation cohort of 120 different subjects was used. The study combined high-throughput TCR immunosequencing, statistical association of individual TCRs with disease status, and machine learning to predict cytomegalovirus infection status. To study patterns of TCR occurrence, a later analysis re-analyzed previously published TCR beta repertoires from 600 to 750 donors and added high-resolution HLA genotyping. In the later analysis, no new phenotypic data were used to find candidate immune exposures; instead, reliance was placed on TCR beta sequences and their occurrence across donors. In an earlier analysis of a few hundred of the donors, high-throughput TCR beta sequencing was used to judge whether each TCR beta V gene segment behaved as functional or pseudogenic. Alongside the repertoire data, information on donor age, sex, ethnicity and CMV serostatus was compiled. In a later genetic analysis, genome-wide SNP genotypes for about 55% of the roughly 700 donors were used, and that subset was treated as a discovery cohort. All discovery cohort repertoires had been generated on a single sequencing platform. HLA typing covered class I and class II loci at four-digit resolution. Typing coverage differed by locus: A, B, C, DRB1 and DQB1 were typed in about 620-640 donors, DQA1 in about 560, DPA1 in 600 to 610, and DPB1 in just under 480. A few DR-DQ haplotypes were treated as single units for association and clustering because of strong linkage in the cohort. Across approximately 420 genotyped donors of the cohort, an average of roughly 200,000 unique TCR beta nucleotide sequences per donor were sequenced, and approximately 17% of those sequences were non-productive.

V and J are truncated by 3 bases and 0 bases respectively, leaving an intervening sequence of 8 bases. The CDR3 contains 14 residues, cysteine and phenylalanine counted. Only the CDR3 DNA is retained, 42 bases long and in frame from the first base. From a lookup of the germline V gene (reference sequence), CDR1 and CDR2 are SGHNT and YYREEE. The method was the immunoSEQ multiplex PCR assay. For the multiplex PCR, a mixture combining 60 forward primers for TCR Vbeta segments and 13 reverse primers for TCR Jbeta segments was used. The CDR3 region of rearranged TCR beta genes was amplified from genomic DNA by a multiplex PCR assay. Amplified TCR beta libraries were sequenced as 87-base-pair reads on the Illumina HiSeq System. Under the source paper's analysis protocol: A later analysis tallied roughly 80 million unique TCR beta chains across the 666 repertoires, and 10 million to 11 million of those chains were shared by two or more donors. A nearest-neighbor algorithm error-corrected the raw reads and collapsed the reads into unique sequences, merging closely related sequences to remove PCR and sequencing errors. To assign V, D and J gene segments, CDR3 sequences were aligned to IMGT reference sequences. For a sequence to be retained, a match of at least six nucleotides was required to both a V gene segment and a J gene segment. A rearrangement was called productive if the CDR3 had no stop codons and remained in frame with V and J, and every other rearrangement was called non-productive. Following IMGT convention, CDR3 was defined as the stretch from the second conserved V-encoded cysteine up to the conserved J-encoded phenylalanine. In an earlier analysis of roughly 580 of the donors, sequences lacking an unambiguous match to a single V gene segment were excluded. An earlier analysis of several hundred of the donors classified V segments as functional when productive rearrangements were above 56.7% and as segregating when the standard deviation between donors was above 5%. To diagnose cytomegalovirus status from the catalog of TCR beta chain sequences, a statistical classification framework was built. In a later analysis, V and J genes were assigned by comparing TCR nucleotide sequences against IMGT/GENE-DB human TR gene sequences. The TCRdist pipeline was used in a later analysis to assign CDR3 sequences and most-parsimonious VDJ recombination scenarios. In a later analysis, every TCR beta chain was defined by the combination of its CDR3 amino acid sequence and its V-gene family, and reads without a unique V-gene family were dropped. A later analysis removed over 500 highly shared, low-generation-probability nucleotide sequences to deal with suspected cross-contamination and a sequencing artifact. In a later analysis, a clonal expansion index was calculated for each public chain from normalized within-repertoire ranks of inferred template counts. A later analysis computed generation probabilities with a VDJ recombination model fitted to out-of-frame rearrangements, and checked the results against IGoR. Hypergeometric tests were used in a later analysis to score TCR-TCR, TCR-HLA and TCR-CMV co-occurrence, with a repertoire-size bias correction applied to the TCR pairs. In a later analysis, false discovery rates were estimated by permuting HLA or CMV assignments 20 times. In a later analysis, co-occurring TCRs were grouped using DBSCAN, with TCRdist sequence similarity added in when clustering inside HLA-allele-positive subsets. Co-occurrence clustering excluded repertoires with fewer than 30,000 or more than 120,000 public chains, plus five with anomalous nucleotide sharing. The immuneACCESS repertoire file appears here via TCRdb, limited to in-frame rearrangements. These files lack a portion of the clones; in checked studies, under half of the deficit traces to unresolved V genes, and the cause of the others is not known. The DNA gave D and trimming, while V, J and clone size come from that table. The sample profile shows roughly 110,000 clones; around four fifths of them were found once. The ten biggest clones cover 7.8% of the sample.

Overall study results and their limits: Linkage disequilibrium might explain the correlated functional status among segregating V segments, but an unknown experimental factor could not be ruled out. In an earlier analysis of about 600 of the donors, most TCR beta V segments appeared in productive rearrangements about 87% or about 30% of the time, broadly matching IMGT annotations. Most TCR sequences were observed very rarely across donors, whereas some public TCRs were present in many individuals. According to a later analysis, parvovirus B19, influenza, CMV and Epstein-Barr virus appeared linked to several top co-occurrence clusters. Most CMV-associated TCR beta chains appeared to be HLA-restricted in a later analysis, and the HLA associations seemed to be driven largely by CMV exposure. This cohort had only TCR beta chains sequenced, and the lack of alpha or paired-chain data limited which features could be detected. A further reported finding was that TCR beta sequences accurately predicted the HLA-A and HLA-B alleles for most subjects in the first cohort. In a later genetic analysis, fewer N-insertions in productive TCRs were reported among donors in an Asian-associated ancestry cluster than the roughly 640-donor mean. Strong co-occurrence of HLA alleles, especially DR and DQ, made assigning TCR associations to individual alleles difficult. Approximately 16 rarely observed V segments, including chromosome 9 orphons, were excluded from the earlier analysis of almost 600 of the donors because counts were too low. A cluster of highly shared sequence variants was judged likely to be a technical artifact of the sequencing pipeline. The classifier was reported to diagnose cytomegalovirus status with high specificity and sensitivity in both the original and validation cohorts. In a later analysis, HLA-associated TCR beta chains showed more clonal expansion and lower generation probabilities than non-associated chains that were equally common. A later genetic analysis associated a missense DCLRE1C variant with V-gene and J-gene trimming of TCR beta chains, and an independent cohort replicated the association. Roughly uniform sequencing depth across donors was assumed in presence/absence analyses, although this assumption may not hold. A few of the identified cytomegalovirus-associated TCR beta chains were confirmed in vitro to be specific for cytomegalovirus antigens. According to a later analysis, TCR association rates differed among HLA loci, with DRB1 alleles showing the most associated TCRs and HLA-C alleles showing the fewest. Because some donors lacked HLA typing at each locus, the association tests relied only on the typed subset. Some IMGT-functional V segments, including TRBV6-2 and TRBV6-3, could not be told apart with the 87-base-pair reads, so those segments were excluded. The only immune exposure information available for the cohort was CMV serostatus. According to the authors, the approach could potentially be generalized to other disease states and immunological phenotypes. At a false discovery rate of 0.05, a later analysis linked 16,951 TCR beta sequences to specific HLA alleles. The study gave a list of about 160 TCR beta chains associated with cytomegalovirus.

With respect to this clone: Its specific antigen is unknown. Base quality data are lacking; no much larger clone is found one base away.

The cohort was made up of about 670 healthy bone marrow donors. At the time of sampling, all cohort members were nominally healthy, though unrecorded immune exposures were likely present. The donor tested CMV seronegative and was one of the 352 seronegative cohort members. A peripheral blood sample was collected from each donor, and TCR beta sequencing was performed on peripheral blood mononuclear cells. The Qiagen DNeasy Blood Extraction Kit was used to extract genomic DNA from the blood cell samples. This clonotype originated in a man aged 30-40 years in good health and CMV-seronegative. What was sequenced was PBMCs. Recombination connected TRBV5-4 to TRBJ2-3, with TRBD1 tentatively as D gene (5 bases match). The nucleotides are TGTGCCAGCAGCTCGGACACTAGCACAGATACGCAGTATTTT. Translation gives CASSSDTSTDTQYF. Reference TRBV5-4 and TRBJ2-3 proteins supply the regions before and after the CDR3; the full variable domain is: ETGVTQSPTHLIKTRGQQVTLRCSSQSGHNTVSWYQQALGQGPQFIFQYYREEENGRGNFPPRFSGLQFPNYSSELNVNALELDDSALYLCASSSDTSTDTQYFGPGTRLTVL.